The following is a T cell receptor beta chain sequence with its context. Seattle patient enrollment occurred during active infection, with longitudinal follow-up thereafter. In the original workflow: By means of reference gene primer amplification, nucleated cell counts were estimated. The data were produced by immunoSEQ multiplex PCR, yet TCRdb's version contains in-frame clones alone and is incomplete. That table furnishes V, J and clone size, whereas the DNA furnished D and trimming. The sample yields around 200,000 clones, roughly 84% seen once. V was clipped by 5 bases and J by 8 bases; unmatched bases: 10. The CDR3 is made up of 16 amino acids. Germline V CDR1 and CDR2: MNHEY, SMNVEV (reference sequence). The source of the sample is a study of blood T cell repertoires in COVID-19. On the study more broadly: COVID-19 samples from acute and convalescent phases originated in the United States, Italy and Spain. In each case, the material was cDNA or gDNA derived from T cells, B-cell-depleted T cells, or PBMCs.

The clonotype was recovered from a person between 65 and 80 years old with COVID-19, enrolled during active disease. Sequenced input: peripheral blood. The chain carries TRBV27 and TRBJ2-1; 12 bases align to TRBD1. The CDR3 spells CASSIGVGTGGYEQFF. Here the CDR3 DNA reads TGTGCCAGCAGTATCGGAGTCGGGACAGGGGGCTATGAGCAGTTCTTC.